This is a list of T cell receptor beta chains from one sample in a study of control samples from healthy donors and cancer patients. Assay: immunoSEQ multiplex PCR; the TCRdb copy retains only in-frame clones and omits some. Of about 98,000 clones in the sample, roughly three quarters were seen once. Sequenced sample: blood. Source of these receptors: a woman aged 25 to 39 in good health. Each CDR3 is given without its conserved first and last residue. A D gene is named only where the DNA matches it firmly. The size field is filled for only some rows; it gives once, few, many or a size class.

clone size	D gene	V gene	J gene	CDR3 protein
-	TRBD1	TRBV18	TRBJ1-2	ASSRDRDYGYT
-	-	TRBV11-3	TRBJ2-1	ASSSRSRGHEQF
-	-	TRBV28	TRBJ1-2	ASSLLGEYGYT
-	-	TRBV6-5	TRBJ1-6	ASSHGVNSPLH
once	-	TRBV5-6	TRBJ2-7	ASNEVGSSYEQY
-	-	TRBV11-1	TRBJ1-1	ASSQDFTEAF
-	-	TRBV6-5	TRBJ2-7	ASSYVTGESYEQY
few	-	TRBV19	TRBJ1-1	ASMHRINTEAF
-	-	TRBV9	TRBJ2-5	ASSLDGGRGETQY
-	-	TRBV30	TRBJ1-3	AWRTSWESGNTIY
-	TRBD1	TRBV4-3	TRBJ1-4	ASSQDLRGTNEKLF
few	-	TRBV18	TRBJ1-1	ASSPAGGTEAF
-	-	TRBV19	TRBJ1-3	ASTTRGSGNTIY
-	-	TRBV9	TRBJ1-3	ASSSSQGSGNTIY
-	TRBD1	TRBV5-1	TRBJ2-5	ASSWTLDRGKETQY
-	TRBD1	TRBV5-1	TRBJ1-1	ASSLTGGVGTEAF
-	-	TRBV5-1	TRBJ1-1	ASSSEQGTEAF
few	-	TRBV19	TRBJ2-1	ASSIVGTLNNEQF
-	-	TRBV6-2/TRBV6-3	TRBJ1-5	ASSYPSLRGNSNQPQH
-	-	TRBV5-1	TRBJ2-3	ASSLGHASWGTDTQY
-	-	TRBV18	TRBJ2-7	ASSPNRVGYEQY
-	-	TRBV9	TRBJ2-1	ASSVLAYNEQF
-	TRBD2	TRBV9	TRBJ2-1	ASSVASGGFGEQF
few	TRBD1	TRBV7-9	TRBJ1-5	ASSLGGGAGINQPQH
-	-	TRBV29-1	TRBJ2-3	SVAKDTDTQY
-	TRBD2	TRBV14	TRBJ2-7	ASSPWEGAITYEQY
-	-	TRBV5-4	TRBJ1-1	ASSLAGTGTEAF
-	-	TRBV9	TRBJ1-2	ASSVAAAGYGYT
-	TRBD2	TRBV7-9	TRBJ2-7	ASSLALTSGDYEQY
-	-	TRBV6-5	TRBJ1-5	ASSSGGVWQPQH
-	-	TRBV5-4	TRBJ2-1	ANKSQGSSYNEQF
many	-	TRBV13	TRBJ2-5	ASSSGTFQETQY
-	TRBD2	TRBV5-1	TRBJ2-1	ASSLTSGGRTDHEQF
-	-	TRBV27	TRBJ2-2	ASSLYGGGSTGELF
-	-	TRBV11-2	TRBJ2-5	ASSLGSKGGETQY
once	TRBD1	TRBV6-1	TRBJ1-4	ASSDRSGGVGTLEKLF
-	-	TRBV7-9	TRBJ1-3	ASSFSEAGSGNTIY
-	TRBD1	TRBV19	TRBJ1-6	ASSIEHRGYGSPLH
-	-	TRBV9	TRBJ2-2	ASSVVPGTTPGELF
-	-	TRBV9	TRBJ2-1	ASSAYKGLPELNEQF
few	-	TRBV5-1	TRBJ1-1	ASSLGGLRALNTEAF
-	TRBD2	TRBV19	TRBJ2-2	ASSTGGTTTTGELF
-	-	TRBV6-4	TRBJ2-7	ASSAVVGGEQY
-	-	TRBV5-4	TRBJ1-2	ASSLGDVGYGYT
once	-	TRBV2	TRBJ2-3	ASSVGPSEGTQY
-	TRBD1	TRBV6-6	TRBJ2-4	ASGQGALRNIQY
-	TRBD1	TRBV5-6	TRBJ1-3	ASSFPQGAGNTIY